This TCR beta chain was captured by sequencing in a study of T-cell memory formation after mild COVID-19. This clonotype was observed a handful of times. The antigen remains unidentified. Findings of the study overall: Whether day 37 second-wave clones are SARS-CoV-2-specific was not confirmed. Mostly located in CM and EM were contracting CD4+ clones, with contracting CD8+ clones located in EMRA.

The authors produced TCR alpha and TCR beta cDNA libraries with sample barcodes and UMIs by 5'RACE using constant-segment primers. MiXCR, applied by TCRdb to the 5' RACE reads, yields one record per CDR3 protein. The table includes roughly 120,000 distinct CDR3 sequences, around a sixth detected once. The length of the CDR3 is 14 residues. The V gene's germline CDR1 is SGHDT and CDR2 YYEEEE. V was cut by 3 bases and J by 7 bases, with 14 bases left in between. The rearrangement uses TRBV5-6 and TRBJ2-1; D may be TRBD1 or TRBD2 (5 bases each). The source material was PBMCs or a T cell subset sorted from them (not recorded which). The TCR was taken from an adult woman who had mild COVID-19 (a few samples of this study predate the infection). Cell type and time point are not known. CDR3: CASSSGEGPNEQFF. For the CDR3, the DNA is TGTGCCAGCAGCTCTGGAGAGGGGCCAAATGAGCAGTTCTTC. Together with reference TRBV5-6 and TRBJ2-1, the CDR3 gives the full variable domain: DAGVTQSPTHLIKTRGQQVTLRCSPKSGHDTVSWYQQALGQGPQFIFQYYEEEERQRGNFPDRFSGHQFPNYSSELNVNALLLGDSALYLCASSSGEGPNEQFFGPGTRLTVL.